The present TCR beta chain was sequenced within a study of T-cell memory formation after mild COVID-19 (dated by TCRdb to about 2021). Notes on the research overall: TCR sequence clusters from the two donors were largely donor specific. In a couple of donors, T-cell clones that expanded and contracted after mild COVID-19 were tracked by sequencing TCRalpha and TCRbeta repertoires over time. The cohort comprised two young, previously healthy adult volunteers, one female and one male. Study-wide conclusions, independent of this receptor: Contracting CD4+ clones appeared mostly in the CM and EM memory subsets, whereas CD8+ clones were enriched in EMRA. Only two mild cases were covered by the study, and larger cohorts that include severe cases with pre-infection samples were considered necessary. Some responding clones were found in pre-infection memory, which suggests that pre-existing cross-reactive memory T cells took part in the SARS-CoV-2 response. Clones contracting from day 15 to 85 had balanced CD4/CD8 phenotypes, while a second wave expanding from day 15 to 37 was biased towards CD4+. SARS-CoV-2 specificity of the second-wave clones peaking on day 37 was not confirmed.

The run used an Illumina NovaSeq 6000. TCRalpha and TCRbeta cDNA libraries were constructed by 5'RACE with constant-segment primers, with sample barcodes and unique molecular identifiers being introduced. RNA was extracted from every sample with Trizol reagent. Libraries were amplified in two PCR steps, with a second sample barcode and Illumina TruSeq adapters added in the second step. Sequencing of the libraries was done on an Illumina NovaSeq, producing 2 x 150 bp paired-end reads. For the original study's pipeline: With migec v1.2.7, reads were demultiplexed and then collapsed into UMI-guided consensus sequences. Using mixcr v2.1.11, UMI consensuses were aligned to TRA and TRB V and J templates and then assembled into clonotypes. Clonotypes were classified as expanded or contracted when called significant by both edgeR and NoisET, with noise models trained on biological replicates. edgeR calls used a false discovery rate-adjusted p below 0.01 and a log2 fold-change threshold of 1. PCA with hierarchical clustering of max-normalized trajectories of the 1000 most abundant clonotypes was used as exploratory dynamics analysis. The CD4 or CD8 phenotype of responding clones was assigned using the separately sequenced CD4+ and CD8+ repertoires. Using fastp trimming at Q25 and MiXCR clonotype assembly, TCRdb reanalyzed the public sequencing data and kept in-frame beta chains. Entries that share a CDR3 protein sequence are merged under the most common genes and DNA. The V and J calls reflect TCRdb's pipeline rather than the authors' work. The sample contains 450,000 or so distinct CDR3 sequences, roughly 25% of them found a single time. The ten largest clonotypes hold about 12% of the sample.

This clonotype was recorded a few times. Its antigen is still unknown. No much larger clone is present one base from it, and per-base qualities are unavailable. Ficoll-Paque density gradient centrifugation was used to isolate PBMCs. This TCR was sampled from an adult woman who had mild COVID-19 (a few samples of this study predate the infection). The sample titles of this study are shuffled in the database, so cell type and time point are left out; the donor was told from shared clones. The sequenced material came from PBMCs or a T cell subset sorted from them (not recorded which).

The CDR3 is CASSKEPGTTNYGYTF. The sequence in DNA is TGTGCCAGCAGCAAAGAACCCGGGACAACTAACTATGGCTACACCTTC. This receptor chain uses TRBV5-5 and TRBJ1-2; the best D guess is TRBD1, with 6 bases matching. From cysteine to phenylalanine, the CDR3 is 16 amino acids long. The retained sequence is limited to the CDR3, 48 bases, with the frame set at the first base. From the germline V gene (reference sequence), CDR1 is SGHKS and CDR2 is YYEKEE. V is pared back by 4 bases and J by 0 bases, with 16 bases lying between the germline termini.